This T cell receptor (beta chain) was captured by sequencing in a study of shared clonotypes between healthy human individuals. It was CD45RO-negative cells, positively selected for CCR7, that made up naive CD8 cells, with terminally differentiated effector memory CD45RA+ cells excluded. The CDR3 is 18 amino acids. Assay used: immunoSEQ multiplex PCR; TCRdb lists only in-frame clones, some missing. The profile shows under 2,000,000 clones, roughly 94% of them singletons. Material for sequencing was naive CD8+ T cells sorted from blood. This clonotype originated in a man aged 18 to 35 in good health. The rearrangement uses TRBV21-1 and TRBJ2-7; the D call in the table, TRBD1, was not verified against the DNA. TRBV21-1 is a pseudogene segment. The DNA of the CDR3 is TGTGCCAGCAGCAAACCCGGACAGGGGACTAGTCGGCTGTACGAGCAGTACTTC. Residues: CASSKPGQGTSRLYEQYF.